The clone carrying this T cell receptor (beta chain) occurred many times. Its antigen is unidentified. TCRbeta library construction was performed incorporating unique molecular identifiers. TCRdb redid the calling of the PCR reads with MiXCR, one entry per CDR3 protein. This sample has tens of thousands of distinct CDR3 sequences, with 4% to 5% found just once. This sample is part of a study of T-cell reconstitution after alpha-beta-depleted transplantation in children. Notes on the study in general: Two months or so post-transplant, alpha-beta T cells reportedly derived from several hundred expanded graft clones. Newly made T cells mostly supplied T-cell counts and diversity one year after transplant.

Trimming cost V 0 bases and J 2 bases, with 10 bases left between them. This CDR3 has 15 amino acids. Germline CDR1 is SGHAT and CDR2 is FQNNGV. The clonotype comes from a boy under three years old who had a stem cell transplant for acute myeloid leukemia, so the T cells may come from the graft donor. Source: PBMCs, mostly from graft donor cells, taken 180 days after TCRalphabeta/CD19-depleted stem cell transplant. The chain is built from TRBV11-2 and TRBJ1-2; D gene ambiguous. The CDR3 reads CASSLDRRLNYGYTF. The CDR3 bases are TGTGCCAGCAGCTTAGACAGAAGACTAAACTATGGCTACACCTTC.